This TCR beta chain originates from a study of CD8+CD57+ T cells in acquired aplastic anemia. Study at large: When averaged, DNA from sorted CD4+ and CD8+ cells came to approximately 3.2 ug. The study, taken as a whole, reports: Between patients and controls, CD8+ Simpson's diversity did not vary significantly.

This clonotype was observed many times. Its antigen is not identified. TCR beta VDJ combinations and CDR3 sequences were profiled from genomic DNA. Each CDR3 protein is one row after TCRdb ran MiXCR on the reads. The table includes about 160,000 distinct CDR3 sequences, about 50% detected once. For sequencing, patients were chosen who had shown expansion of CD8+CD57+ cells by flow cytometry. When blood sampling took place, the patients had received no therapy. The ends lost 5 bases at V and 2 bases at J; junction bases unmatched: 1. Germline V lookup: CDR1 GTSNPN, CDR2 SVGIG (reference sequence). CDR3 length: 12 amino acids.

The receptor comes from a human donor with aplastic anemia. This chain links TRBV30 with TRBJ2-7, with 9 bases fitting TRBD1. The sequenced sample was sorted CD4+, CD8+, or CD8+CD57+ T cells (not recorded which) from PBMCs. For the CDR3, the DNA is TGTGCCTGGGGACAGGGGCCCTACGAGCAGTACTTC. Translated: CAWGQGPYEQYF.